This TCR beta chain was retrieved from a study of blood T cell repertoires in COVID-19. Study as a whole: From T cells, B-cell-depleted T cells, or PBMCs came the material, which was cDNA or gDNA.

In terms of age and location, participants ranged from roughly 18 to 95 years and lived in under 30 US areas. Clones were sequenced by immunoSEQ multiplex PCR, and TCRdb holds only the in-frame ones, with some missing. This table holds more than 200,000 clones, over 75% found once. Material: PBMCs or T cells enriched from blood (not recorded which). The TCR comes from a man aged 30 to 45 in a cohort exposed to, infected with or recovered from COVID-19 (not recorded which).

CDR3 region: CASSLFPGVALYGYTF. DNA of the CDR3: TGTGCCAGCAGCTTGTTCCCCGGGGTAGCCCTTTATGGCTACACCTTC. The V gene is TRBV5-4, the J gene TRBJ1-2; D ambiguous. V lost 1 base, J lost 5 bases, and 18 bases lay in between. Germline V lookup: CDR1 SGHNT, CDR2 YYREEE (reference sequence). The length of the CDR3 is 16 residues.